This T cell receptor (beta chain) comes out of a study of cytotoxic CD8 clonotypes in ibrutinib-treated CLL. Study-wide context: Of the patients, about a dozen were relapsed/refractory, approximately 15 treatment-naive and 17 to 18 IGHV unmutated.

CDR1 is MDHEN, CDR2 SYDVKM, per germline. This CDR3 comprises 14 residues. The V segment lost 4 bases and the J segment 10 bases; nucleotides outside the gene matches: 3. Only in-frame clones appear in the TCRdb table, and some are missing; sequencing was by immunoSEQ multiplex PCR. The data contain around 140,000 clones, around three quarters of them singletons. The TCR originated in a human donor with chronic lymphocytic leukemia. Sample: PBMCs, taken after 12 months of ibrutinib treatment. The gene calls are TRBV28 and TRBJ2-1, with 14 bases that match TRBD2. CDR3 coding DNA: TGTGCCAGCAGTTCGGGACTAGCGGGGGTGGAGCAGTTCTTC. Translated, it gives CASSSGLAGVEQFF.